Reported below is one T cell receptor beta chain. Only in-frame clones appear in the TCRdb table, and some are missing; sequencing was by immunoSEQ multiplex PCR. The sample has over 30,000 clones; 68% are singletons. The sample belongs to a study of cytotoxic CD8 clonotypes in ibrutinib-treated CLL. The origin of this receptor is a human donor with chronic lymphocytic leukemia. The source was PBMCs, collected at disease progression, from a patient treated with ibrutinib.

The CDR3 is CASSQDGKGNTEAFF. CDR3 sequence (DNA): TGTGCCAGCAGCCAAGATGGGAAGGGGAACACTGAAGCTTTCTTT. The V and J genes are TRBV4-2 and TRBJ1-1; D unclear. The V end lost 0 bases, the J end lost 1 base, and 9 bases lay between the germline ends. Germline values: CDR1 LGHNA, CDR2 YNFKEQ. This CDR3 region has 15 residues.